This T cell receptor (beta chain) was sequenced during a study of identical twins. There are 16 residues in the CDR3. V lost 3 bases and J lost 2, with 17 bases in between. Study-level results: Surplus twin overlap in beta out-of-frame sequences was less pronounced. The conclusions drew on cross-sectional statistical analysis instead of tracking the same donors.

This clonotype was recorded a few times. Its specificity is unknown. Template switching supplied a universal primer site; unique molecular identifiers were carried on the cDNA. TCRdb ran MiXCR on the 5' RACE reads and lists one entry per CDR3 protein. The sample has a few hundred thousand distinct CDR3 sequences; approximately 10% are singletons. Healthy Caucasian donors formed the entire cohort. The TCR originated in a man aged 50 to 60 in good health. The specimen sequenced was memory T cells sorted from blood. This chain joins TRBV12-3 or TRBV12-4 and TRBJ2-7; TRBD2 might be the D (6 bases). This CDR3 is CASSFLPSGPPYEQYF. As DNA, the CDR3 is TGTGCCAGCAGTTTCCTCCCAAGCGGGCCGCCCTACGAGCAGTACTTC.